This T cell receptor (beta chain) was found in a study of cytomegalovirus exposure and HLA in healthy donors. Points on this clone: No antigen is known for it.

Germline V gene lookup returns CDR1 LNHDA and CDR2 SQIVND (reference sequence). The CDR3 consists of 14 residues. V was pared by 3 bases and J by 5 bases, with 6 bases of the junction left unmatched. PCR amplification relied on 60 Vbeta primers (plus 13 Jbeta primers). TCRdb's copy holds only in-frame clones and misses some; the assay was immunoSEQ multiplex PCR. The sample holds under 200,000 clones, around 80% seen once. Findings and limits, study-wide: Among the most significant clusters, several appeared linked to common viral pathogens in a later analysis. Roughly even sequencing depth across donors was the assumption behind the presence/absence analyses. Later analysis showed most CMV-associated TCR beta chains appearing HLA-restricted. Association of approximately 16,000 TCR beta sequences with HLA alleles was found at 0.05 false discovery rate in a later analysis.

The chain combines TRBV19 with TRBJ2-5; 7 bases match TRBD1. This receptor was identified in a man aged 40-49 years in good health and CMV-seronegative. The source material was PBMCs. CDR3 coding DNA: TGTGCCAGTAGTATGGCTGACAGGGCTGAGACCCAGTACTTC. It encodes CASSMADRAETQYF.